One sample yielded the 19 T cell receptor beta chains listed below, sequenced in a study of OX40 agonist ivuxolimab in advanced cancers. Libraries were prepared by immunoSEQ multiplex PCR; TCRdb keeps only in-frame clonotypes and omits some of them. The repertoire has some 25,000 clones, 60% to 85% of them found once; the top ten carry around 2%. This specimen consisted of CD4+ or CD8+ T cells sorted from blood, obtained in a trial of the OX40 agonist ivuxolimab. The receptors were gathered from an adult with an advanced solid tumor such as melanoma, head and neck, liver or kidney cancer.

The chain has TRBV4-1 and TRBJ2-1; maybe TRBD1 (6 bases). CDR1 MGHRA and CDR2 YSYEKL come from the germline V gene. V dropped 4 bases and J dropped 0 bases, with 10 bases sitting between them. The CDR3 sequence is 15 residues long. The CDR3 coding sequence is TGCGCCAGCAGCCTGGACAGTAGCTCCTACAATGAGCAGTTCTTC. Residues: CASSLDSSSYNEQFF.

The chain uses TRBV19 and TRBJ1-4, with D tentatively TRBD1 (5 bases). This CDR3 contains 13 residues. Trimming took off 8 bases at V and 7 bases at J, with 14 bases between the two ends. Germline V gene data show CDR1 as LNHDA and CDR2 as SQIVND (reference sequence). The DNA for the CDR3 is TGTGCCAGTCGGACGGTGGGGGGTGAAAAACTGTTTTTT. The encoded protein is CASRTVGGEKLFF.

The chain has TRBV6-4 and TRBJ1-4, with 7 bases lining up with TRBD1. The CDR3 sequence is 13 residues long. Germline loops: CDR1 MRHNA, CDR2 SNTAGT. With 6 bases clipped from V and 8 bases from J, the junction kept 6 bases outside the gene matches. The CDR3 region is CASSEGAGEKLFF. As DNA, the CDR3 is TGTGCCAGCAGCGAGGGGGCAGGCGAAAAACTGTTTTTT.

V is TRBV2 and J is TRBJ2-6, with 9 bases aligning to TRBD1. CDR3 size: 15 residues. The V segment lost 8 bases and the J segment 2 bases; nucleotides outside the gene matches: 4. Germline-derived CDR1 and CDR2 are SNHLY and FYNNEI. The CDR3 sequence: CASFRQGAGANVLTF. CDR3 DNA: TGTGCCAGCTTCCGACAGGGGGCTGGGGCCAACGTCCTGACTTTC.

The chain joins TRBV5-1 to TRBJ2-6; possibly TRBD1 for D (5 bases). The CDR3 covers 18 residues. Germline CDR1 and CDR2: SGHRS and YFSETQ. The germline V and J ends were trimmed by 5 bases and 0 bases, with 18 bases remaining between them. This chain's CDR3 is CASSLMGQGGSGANVLTF. CDR3 bases: TGCGCCAGCAGTTTGATGGGGCAAGGCGGCTCTGGGGCCAACGTCCTGACTTTC.

The chain has TRBV27 and TRBJ2-2, with D unresolved. Germline V gene sequence: CDR1 MNHEY, CDR2 SMNVEV (reference sequence). V was clipped by 6 bases and J by 0 bases, with 8 bases between them. The CDR3 consists of 14 residues. CDR3 loop: CASSFKTNTGELFF. CDR3 nucleotides: TGTGCCAGCAGCTTCAAGACGAACACCGGGGAGCTGTTTTTT.

This clone was counted only a few times. One junction end does not reproduce the germline sequence, and a read error may be involved. The chain has TRBV20-1 and TRBJ1-1, with D possibly matching TRBD1 (5 bases). CDR1 and CDR2 from the germline V gene are DFQATT and SNEGSKA (reference sequence). This CDR3 region has 11 residues. The CDR3 region has the DNA TGCAGTGCAAGAGGGGACACTGAAGCTTTCTTT. Translating it yields CSARGDTEAFF.

The chain links TRBV11-2 to TRBJ2-2; 9 bases are shared with TRBD2. Germline lookup yields CDR1 SGHAT and CDR2 FQNNGV. J gave up 0 bases and V 5 bases, and 7 bases lay outside the gene matches. This CDR3 region has 17 residues. The CDR3 region is CASSPLGGRANTGELFF. The CDR3 DNA reads as TGTGCCAGCAGCCCTCTTGGCGGGAGGGCGAACACCGGGGAGCTGTTTTTT.

As for this clone: Other nucleotide sequences from this sample produce the same CDR3. The gene calls are TRBV30 and TRBJ1-3; TRBD1 might be the D (5 bases). The germline CDR1 and CDR2 sequences are GTSNPN and SVGIG (reference sequence). The CDR3 has 13 amino acids. V was trimmed by 2 bases and J by 4 bases, leaving 9 bases between them. As DNA, the CDR3 is TGTGCCTGGAGTTATGGGACGGGAAACACCATATATTTT. Translation gives CAWSYGTGNTIYF.

DNA of the CDR3: TGTGCCAGCAGCCACACCCCGAGGAATGAGCAGTTCTTC. This codes for CASSHTPRNEQFF. The chain has TRBV6-5 and TRBJ2-1; D gene uncertain. Germline assignment: CDR1 MNHEY and CDR2 SVGAGI. V was pared by 6 bases and J by 7 bases, with 13 bases between. This CDR3 has 13 amino acids.

V gene TRBV11-2 combines with J gene TRBJ2-7; the D gene is possibly TRBD1 (6 bases). The germline CDR1 and CDR2 sequences are SGHAT and FQNNGV. The CDR3 runs 15 residues. V lost 5 bases and J 0 bases, leaving 14 bases between the germline ends. This CDR3 is CASSPRDTSSYEQYF. The CDR3 DNA reads as TGTGCCAGCAGCCCCAGGGACACGAGCTCCTACGAGCAGTACTTC.

This clone was seen a handful of times. The genes are TRBV9 and TRBJ2-7; 10 bases map to TRBD2. Germline values: CDR1 SGDLS, CDR2 YYNGEE. The V and J ends lost 4 bases and 5 bases, in that order; junction bases with no gene match: 9. This CDR3 contains 15 residues. The CDR3 loop reads CASSFTLAGEDEQYF. Written as DNA, the CDR3 is TGTGCCAGCAGCTTTACCCTAGCGGGAGAAGACGAGCAGTACTTC.

This chain connects TRBV9 to TRBJ1-1; 7 nucleotides agree with TRBD1. The CDR3 sequence is 15 residues long. Germline CDR1 and CDR2: SGDLS and YYNGEE. The V gene end was trimmed by 4 bases and the J gene end by 4 bases; junction bases not matched to a gene: 10. In DNA, the CDR3 is TGTGCCAGCAGCTCCCGGACAGGACCCCTCACTGAAGCTTTCTTT. It specifies CASSSRTGPLTEAFF.

V is TRBV6-5 and J is TRBJ2-7; TRBD2 aligns across 12 bases. CDR3 length: 15 residues. The trim removed 4 bases at V and 4 bases at J, leaving 5 bases unmatched. CDR1 is MNHEY and CDR2 is SVGAGI in the germline V gene. In DNA form, the CDR3 reads TGTGCCAGCAGTTCGGGACTAGCGGGTTTATACGAGCAGTACTTC. It yields the protein CASSSGLAGLYEQYF.

The chain couples TRBV6-5 to TRBJ2-7; possibly TRBD1 for D (6 bases). The CDR3 has 15 residues. Per the germline V gene, CDR1 is MNHEY and CDR2 is SVGAGI. Trimming pared 6 bases from V and 2 bases from J, leaving 17 bases between. CDR3 sequence (DNA): TGTGCCAGCAGAAGAACCACTGGGACAACCTACGAGCAGTACTTC. It translates to CASRRTTGTTYEQYF.

This clone was recorded once. The V gene is TRBV25-1, the J gene TRBJ1-1; 7 bases fit TRBD1. From germline, CDR1 is MGHDK and CDR2 SYGVNS. CDR3 length equals 14 residues. V dropped 3 bases and J dropped 4; count of bases not matched to a gene: 5. CDR3 DNA: TGTGCCAGCAGTGAGACCTCAGGGGGCACTGAAGCTTTCTTT. Translated, it gives CASSETSGGTEAFF.

The J gene is TRBJ2-3, the V gene TRBV18, with 7 bases aligning to TRBD2. CDR1 is KGHSH and CDR2 is LQKENI in the germline V gene. J lost 1 base, V lost 2 bases, and 3 bases had no gene match. The CDR3 has 15 amino acids. The CDR3 region is CASSPGAGGTDTQYF. The CDR3 nucleotides read TGTGCCAGCTCACCAGGGGCGGGGGGCACAGATACGCAGTATTTT.

This clone was detected only a few times. CDR3 in DNA: TGTGCCAGCAGCCTCTCCGGGACCTCTAACTATGGCTACACCTTC. Its protein product is CASSLSGTSNYGYTF. The J gene is TRBJ1-2, the V gene TRBV5-5, with D possibly TRBD1 on 5 matching bases. The CDR3 extends over 15 amino acids. Germline V lookup: CDR1 SGHKS, CDR2 YYEKEE (reference sequence). With 4 bases removed from V and 0 bases from J, the gap between germline ends came to 13 bases.

The J gene is TRBJ1-5, the V gene TRBV7-2; weak D call: TRBD1 (6 bases). The germline CDR1 and CDR2 sequences are SGHTA and FQGNSA. The V end lost 3 bases, the J end lost 7 bases, and 16 bases lay between the germline ends. The CDR3 runs 15 residues. CDR3 amino acids: CASSLALQGRQPQHF. Here the CDR3 DNA reads TGTGCCAGCAGCTTGGCTCTTCAGGGGAGGCAGCCCCAGCATTTT.